The next 4 T cell receptor beta chains were all read from a single sample in a study of tissue T cells after allogeneic stem cell transplantation. Produced via immunoSEQ multiplex PCR; TCRdb's table is partial and in-frame only. The sample has several thousand clones; about 50% are singletons. Time point of the sample: mouse harvest day 14 after allogeneic transplant. Each mouse received 10^7 T-cell-depleted marrow cells plus 10^6 splenic CD5+ T cells by tail vein. The specimen was gut tissue. These receptors originate from a female BALB/c mouse given C57BL/6 T cells with graft-versus-host disease after an allogeneic hematopoietic cell transplant.

Comment on this clone: Germline and genes here are mouse. The read comes to an end 1 residue before the CDR3 does, leaving the germline J gene to fill in the end. The chain recombines TRBV3 with TRBJ2-5, with TRBD2 matching 10 bases. The CDR3 is 15 amino acids. Germline trimming cut 4 bases from V and 5 bases from J; bases unmatched to any gene: 6. Germline V gene data show CDR1 as SNHLY and CDR2 as FYNGKV (reference sequence). CDR3 bases read: TGTGCCAGCAGCTCCCGGACTGGGGGAGCAGACACCCAGTAC. Amino acid sequence: CASSSRTGGADTQY. The CDR3 reads in full as CASSSRTGGADTQYF.

As for this clone: Mouse names are used for the genes. Coverage ceases 1 residue before the CDR3 finishes, and the germline J gene fills in the end. The chain couples TRBV5 to TRBJ1-1, with a possible D match to TRBD1 (6 bases). Germline V gives CDR1 LGHNA, CDR2 YNLKQL (reference sequence). This CDR3 comprises 13 residues. V was clipped by 4 bases and J by 3 bases, with 9 bases between them. CDR3 region: CASSLRTDTEVFF. Incomplete CDR3 DNA: TGTGCCAGCAGCCTTCGGACAGACACAGAAGTCTTC.

With regard to this clone: The genes are named according to mouse. The CDR3 end is not reached by the read, which stops 1 residue before it; the germline J gene fills it in. The chain carries TRBV3 and TRBJ2-3; 11 bases match TRBD2. Germline CDR1 is SNHLY and CDR2 is FYNGKV (reference sequence). The CDR3 is 15 residues long. The V segment lost 5 bases and the J segment 4 bases; nucleotides outside the gene matches: 5. The CDR3: CASSQLGGRPETLYF. The sequenced part of the CDR3 DNA is TGTGCCAGCAGCCAACTGGGGGGGCGCCCAGAAACGCTGTAT.

To note about this clone: The junction shows a germline mismatch at one end, possibly a read error. All gene names here are mouse names. From the germline J gene comes the end of the CDR3, since the read stops 1 residue before it. The J gene is TRBJ2-2, the V gene TRBV26, with D maybe TRBD2 (7 bases). Per germline, CDR1 KGHPV and CDR2 FQNQEV (reference sequence). CDR3 length: 16 residues. CDR3 sequence: CPSSPLGASNTAQLYF. CDR3 DNA, as far as it was read: TGTCCCAGCAGTCCGCTGGGGGCGTCAAACACCGCGCAGCTCTAC.